This TCR beta chain is drawn from a study of shared clonotypes between healthy human individuals (dated by TCRdb to the early 2020s). Looking at the study overall: A couple of women and a few men aged 18 to 49 years were included in the cohort. To increase sequencing depth and limit assay-specific biases, different laboratories used diverse techniques to prepare libraries and sequence TCR repertoires. Blood TCR repertoires of five healthy adults were deeply sequenced to estimate repertoire size and the extent of clonotype sharing between individuals. Between about 0.8 and 8.9 billion PBMCs per donor were obtained by leukapheresis. For each donor, three plates each were used for CD4 naive and CD4 memory, two plates were used for CD8 naive, and one plate was used for CD8 memory. Results and caveats for the whole study, not just this receptor: Pairwise subsampling led to the expectation that sequencing depth would affect the degree of clonotype sharing among donors. Across a handful of donors, approximately 4.6% of naive CD4, more than 3% of naive CD8, about 2% of memory CD4, and under 0.45% of memory CD8 clonotypes were shared. Clonotypes shared by all four sorted-subset donors showed higher generation probabilities than non-shared clonotypes. Larger estimated clonotype richness was generally found for naive subsets than for memory subsets. The genetic and exposure-history diversity represented was limited by the small number of donors. Sampling was restricted to blood, and TCR repertoires in tissue are likely to differ from TCR repertoires in blood. Rarefaction of sorted-subset datasets indicated incomplete sequencing despite the large sequencing depth.

Healthy HIV-negative adults with no recently reported acute infections or vaccinations were included as donors. Every donor was a Caucasian adult living in Nashville, Tennessee, USA. CD4+ T cells were enriched by magnetic negative selection, after which naive cells were positively selected on CD45RA and the negative fraction was taken as the memory subset. Blood was obtained by leukapheresis, after which PBMCs were separated by Ficoll-Histopaque density gradient centrifugation and cryopreserved in liquid nitrogen vapor phase. Purity and quantity of every magnetically sorted T cell population were checked by analytical flow cytometry. From each sorted fraction, genomic DNA was isolated and quantified by UV absorbance on a Nanodrop 2000c. Using the deep immunoSEQ assay, TCR CDR3 regions were amplified from genomic DNA by multiplex PCR. Genomic DNA extracted from each cell subset was distributed evenly over all wells of several immunoSEQ 96-well plates, and each plate served as one replicate. For sorted subsets, roughly 200 ng of genomic DNA, equivalent to 25,000 to 35,000 T cell genomes, went into each replicate PCR. Purified libraries were quantified with a Qubit 3.0 fluorometer, sized on a Bioanalyzer 2100, and re-quantified with the KAPA Library Quantification kit. Each immunoSEQ 96-well plate was sequenced on its own single-read 150-cycle Illumina NextSeq 550 flow cell. On the study's bioinformatics: Because the immunoSEQ output included only junctional sequences and no quality scores, the filtering could not be the same as the filtering used for full-length reads. To assign V/J genes and CDR3, sequences were annotated using PyIR, a Python wrapper for IgBLAST v1.9, with IMGT germline references. Any read was removed if the V/J assignment was weak (E-value above 1e-6), the CDR3 was missing, or the read contained stop codons, out-of-frame junctions, or ambiguous translated residues. V3J clonotypes were defined by identical inferred V gene, J gene, and CDR3 amino acid sequence. The percentage overlap between two repertoires was calculated by dividing the number of shared unique clonotypes by the size of the smaller repertoire. RTK rarefaction, the Chao1 estimator, and Recon v2.1 estimates of unobserved clonotypes were used to assess repertoire richness. Generation probabilities were computed with OLGA for all TCRbeta clonotypes obtained by the gDNA method from a few donors. TCRdb holds this immuneACCESS table with in-frame rearrangements only. Some clones are missing; in checked studies, unresolved V genes explain under half, and the rest has no known cause. V, J and clone size are taken as reported in that table, and D and trimming were inferred from the DNA itself. This sample is represented by a few million clones; around 95% of them were singletons. The ten largest clones represent around 0.13% of the sample.

On this clone itself: The antigen it binds to is not known. The record has no base qualities; no much larger clone is one base away.

V is cut by 5 bases and J by 6 bases, and the space between the germline ends is 14 bases. The germline V gene specifies MNHEY as CDR1 and SVGAGI as CDR2. Including the terminal cysteine and phenylalanine, the CDR3 comprises 13 residues. The sequence is cut down to CDR3 DNA, 39 bases in frame from base 1. The chain employs TRBV6-5 and TRBJ2-7; possibly the D gene is TRBD2, per 7 matching bases. Input material: naive CD4+ T cells sorted from blood. The sample's cell subset or site, from its label and the paper: CD45RA+ positively selected. This sequence originates from a young man in good health. The CDR3 here reads CASSRGTISEQYF. The DNA is TGTGCCAGCAGTAGGGGGACTATAAGCGAGCAGTACTTC.